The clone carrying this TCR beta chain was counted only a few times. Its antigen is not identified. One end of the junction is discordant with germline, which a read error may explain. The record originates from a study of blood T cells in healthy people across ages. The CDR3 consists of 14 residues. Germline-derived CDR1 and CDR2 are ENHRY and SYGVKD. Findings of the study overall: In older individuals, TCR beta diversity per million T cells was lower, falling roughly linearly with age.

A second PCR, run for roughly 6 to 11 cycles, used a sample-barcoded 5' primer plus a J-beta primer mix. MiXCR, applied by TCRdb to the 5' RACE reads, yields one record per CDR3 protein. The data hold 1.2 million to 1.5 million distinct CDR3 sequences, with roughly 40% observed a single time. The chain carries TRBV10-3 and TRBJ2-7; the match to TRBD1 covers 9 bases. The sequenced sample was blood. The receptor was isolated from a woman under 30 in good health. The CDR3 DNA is TGTGCCCTCAGAAGGGACAGGGAGCCCTACGAGCAGTACTTC. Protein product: CALRRDREPYEQYF.